This T cell receptor (beta chain) was captured by sequencing in a study of blood T cell repertoires in COVID-19. As for the study in general: The United States, Italy and Spain were the sources of the acute and convalescent COVID-19 samples.

CDR3 length: 15 amino acids. Clones were sequenced by immunoSEQ multiplex PCR, and TCRdb holds only the in-frame ones, with some missing. The sample yields 95,000 to 130,000 clones, over 65% seen once. What was sequenced was peripheral blood. This sequence joins TRBV21-1 and TRBJ2-5; the D call TRBD1 from the table was never checked on the DNA. TRBV21-1 is deemed a pseudogene. The TCR was taken from a man aged 30 to 45 with acute or convalescent COVID-19. The CDR3 coding sequence is TGTGCCAGCAGCAAAAAGGGACAACGTCGAGAGACCCAGTACTTC. Its protein product is CASSKKGQRRETQYF.